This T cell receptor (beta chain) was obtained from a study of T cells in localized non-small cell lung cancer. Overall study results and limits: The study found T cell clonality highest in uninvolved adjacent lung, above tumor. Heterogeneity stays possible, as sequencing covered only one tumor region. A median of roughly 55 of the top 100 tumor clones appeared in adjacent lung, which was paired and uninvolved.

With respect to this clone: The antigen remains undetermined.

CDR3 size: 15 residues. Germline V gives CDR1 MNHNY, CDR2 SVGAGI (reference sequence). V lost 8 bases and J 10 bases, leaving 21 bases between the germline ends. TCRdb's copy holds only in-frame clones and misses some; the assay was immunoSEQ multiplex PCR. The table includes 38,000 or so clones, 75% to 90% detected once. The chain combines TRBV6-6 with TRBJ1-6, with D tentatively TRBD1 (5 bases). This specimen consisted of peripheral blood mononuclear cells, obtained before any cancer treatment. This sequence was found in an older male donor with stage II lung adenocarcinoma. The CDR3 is CASSTGGPGGSPLHF. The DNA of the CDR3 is TGTGCCAGCTCAACGGGCGGGCCGGGGGGATCACCCCTCCACTTT.